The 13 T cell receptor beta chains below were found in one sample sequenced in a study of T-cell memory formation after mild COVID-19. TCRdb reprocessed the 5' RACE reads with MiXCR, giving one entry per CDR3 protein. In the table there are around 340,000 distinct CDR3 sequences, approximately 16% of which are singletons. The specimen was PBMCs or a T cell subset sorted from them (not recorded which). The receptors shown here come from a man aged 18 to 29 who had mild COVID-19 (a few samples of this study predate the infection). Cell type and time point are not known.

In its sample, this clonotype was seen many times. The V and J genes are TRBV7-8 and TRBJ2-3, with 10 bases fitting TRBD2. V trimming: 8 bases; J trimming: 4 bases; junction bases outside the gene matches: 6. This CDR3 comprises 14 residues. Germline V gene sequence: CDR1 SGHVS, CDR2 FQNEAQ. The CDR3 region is CASGAGGPPDTQYF. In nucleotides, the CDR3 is TGTGCCAGCGGAGCGGGGGGGCCGCCAGATACGCAGTATTTT. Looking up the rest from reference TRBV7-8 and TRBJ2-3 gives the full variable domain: GAGVSQSPRYKVAKRGQDVALRCDPISGHVSLFWYQQALGQGPEFLTYFQNEAQLDKSGLPSDRFFAERPEGSVSTLKIQRTQQEDSAVYLCASGAGGPPDTQYFGPGTRLTVL.

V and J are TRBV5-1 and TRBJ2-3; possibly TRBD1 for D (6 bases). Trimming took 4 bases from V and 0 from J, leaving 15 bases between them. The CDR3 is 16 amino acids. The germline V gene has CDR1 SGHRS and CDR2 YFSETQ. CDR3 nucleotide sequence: TGCGCCAGCAGCCCCTGGGGGCGCCCTAGCACAGATACGCAGTATTTT. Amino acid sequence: CASSPWGRPSTDTQYF.

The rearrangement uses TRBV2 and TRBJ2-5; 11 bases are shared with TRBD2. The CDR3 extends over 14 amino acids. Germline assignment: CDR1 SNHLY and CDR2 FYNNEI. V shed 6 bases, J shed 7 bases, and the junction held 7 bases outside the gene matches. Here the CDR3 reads CASRDSGGDATQYF. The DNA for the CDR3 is TGTGCCAGCAGGGATAGCGGGGGGGACGCGACCCAGTACTTC.

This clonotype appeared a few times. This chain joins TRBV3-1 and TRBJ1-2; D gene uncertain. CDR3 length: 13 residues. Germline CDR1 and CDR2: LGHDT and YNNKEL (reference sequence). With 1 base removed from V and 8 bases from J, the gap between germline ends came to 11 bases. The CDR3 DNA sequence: TGTGCCAGCAGCCAAGCGAGCGCAGTCGGCTACACCTTC. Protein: CASSQASAVGYTF.

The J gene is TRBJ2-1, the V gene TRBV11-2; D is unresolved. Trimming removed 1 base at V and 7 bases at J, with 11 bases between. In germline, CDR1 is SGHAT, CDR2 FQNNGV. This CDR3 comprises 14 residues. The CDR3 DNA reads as TGTGCCAGCAGCTTAGGTGTTAGCCGTAATGAGCAGTTCTTC. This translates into CASSLGVSRNEQFF.

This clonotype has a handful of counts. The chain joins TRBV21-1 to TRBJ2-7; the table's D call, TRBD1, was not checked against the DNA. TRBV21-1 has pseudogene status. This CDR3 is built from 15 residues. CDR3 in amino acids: CASSKGDRSSYEQYV. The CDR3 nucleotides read TGTGCCAGCAGCAAAGGGGACCGAAGCTCTTACGAGCAGTACGTC.

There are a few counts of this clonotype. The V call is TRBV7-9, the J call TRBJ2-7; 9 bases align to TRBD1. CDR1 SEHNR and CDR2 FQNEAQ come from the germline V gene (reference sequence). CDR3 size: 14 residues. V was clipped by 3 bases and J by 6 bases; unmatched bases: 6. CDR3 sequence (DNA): TGTGCCAGCAGCTTTGGACAGGGGAACGGCGAGCAGTACGTC. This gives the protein CASSFGQGNGEQYV.

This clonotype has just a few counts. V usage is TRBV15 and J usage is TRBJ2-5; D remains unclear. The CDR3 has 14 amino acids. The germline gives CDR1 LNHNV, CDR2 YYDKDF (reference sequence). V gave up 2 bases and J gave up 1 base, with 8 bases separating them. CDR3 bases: TGTGCCACCAGCAGATCGGAAGTCCAAGAGACCCAGTACTTC. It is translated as CATSRSEVQETQYF.

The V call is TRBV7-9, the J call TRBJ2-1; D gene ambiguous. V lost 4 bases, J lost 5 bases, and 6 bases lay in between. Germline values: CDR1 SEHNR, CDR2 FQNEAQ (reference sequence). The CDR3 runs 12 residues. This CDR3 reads CASSSRDNEQFF. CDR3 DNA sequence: TGTGCCAGCAGCTCCCGGGACAATGAGCAGTTCTTC.

CDR3 sequence (DNA): TGTGCCAGCACCCCCGGGGTTGGGGGTGCTAACTATGGCTACACCTTC. It codes for CASTPGVGGANYGYTF. The V call is TRBV6-5, the J call TRBJ1-2, with D tentatively TRBD1 (5 bases). Germline CDR1 and CDR2: MNHEY and SVGAGI. This CDR3 has 16 residues. Deletions cut 7 bases from V and 0 bases from J, with 18 bases between.

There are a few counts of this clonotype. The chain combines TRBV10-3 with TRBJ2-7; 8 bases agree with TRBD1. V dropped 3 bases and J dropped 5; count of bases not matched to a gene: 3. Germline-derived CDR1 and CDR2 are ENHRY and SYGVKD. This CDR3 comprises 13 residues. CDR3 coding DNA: TGTGCCATCAGTGAATACAGGGGGGACGAGCAGTACGTC. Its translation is CAISEYRGDEQYV.

The CDR3 loop is CASSKGGDAEAFF. CDR3 in DNA: TGTGCCAGCAGCAAAGGGGGGGACGCTGAAGCTTTCTTT. The chain combines TRBV5-4 with TRBJ1-1; D may be TRBD1 (6 bases). CDR1 is SGHNT, CDR2 YYREEE, per germline (reference sequence). The CDR3 extends over 13 amino acids. V was pared by 4 bases and J by 6 bases, with 13 bases between.

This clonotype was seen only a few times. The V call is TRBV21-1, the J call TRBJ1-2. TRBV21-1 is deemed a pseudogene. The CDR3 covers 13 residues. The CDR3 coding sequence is TGTGCCAGCAGCATCCCTCCCTACTATGGCTACACCTTC. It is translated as CASSIPPYYGYTF.